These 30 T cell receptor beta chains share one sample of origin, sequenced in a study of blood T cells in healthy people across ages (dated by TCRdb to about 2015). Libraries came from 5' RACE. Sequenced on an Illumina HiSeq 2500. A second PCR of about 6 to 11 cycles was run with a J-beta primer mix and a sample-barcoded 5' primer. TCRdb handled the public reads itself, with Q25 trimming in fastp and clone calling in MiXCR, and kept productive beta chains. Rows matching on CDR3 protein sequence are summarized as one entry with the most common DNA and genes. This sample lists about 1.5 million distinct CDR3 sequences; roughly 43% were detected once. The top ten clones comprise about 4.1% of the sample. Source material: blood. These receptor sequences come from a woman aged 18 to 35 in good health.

DNA of the CDR3: TGTGCCACCGGACAGGGGGCTCGTGGCTACACCTTC. It specifies CATGQGARGYTF. The chain couples TRBV12-3 or TRBV12-4 to TRBJ1-2, with 11 bases aligning to TRBD1. The CDR3 runs to 12 residues. Trimming at V came to 10 bases and at J to 7 bases, leaving 5 bases not matched to a gene.

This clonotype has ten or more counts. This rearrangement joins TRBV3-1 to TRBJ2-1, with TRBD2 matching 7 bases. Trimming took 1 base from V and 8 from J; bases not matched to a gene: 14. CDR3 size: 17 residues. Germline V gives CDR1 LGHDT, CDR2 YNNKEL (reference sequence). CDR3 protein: CASSQVRRGTPIYEQFF. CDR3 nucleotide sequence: TGTGCCAGCAGCCAAGTGCGGCGGGGGACCCCCATATATGAGCAGTTCTTC.

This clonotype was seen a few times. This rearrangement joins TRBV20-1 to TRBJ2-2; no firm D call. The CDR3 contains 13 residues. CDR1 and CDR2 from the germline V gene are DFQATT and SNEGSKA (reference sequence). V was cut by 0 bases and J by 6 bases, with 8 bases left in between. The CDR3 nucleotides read TGCAGTGCTAGAGAGGGCCCCCCCGGGGAGCTGTTTTTT. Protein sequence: CSAREGPPGELFF.

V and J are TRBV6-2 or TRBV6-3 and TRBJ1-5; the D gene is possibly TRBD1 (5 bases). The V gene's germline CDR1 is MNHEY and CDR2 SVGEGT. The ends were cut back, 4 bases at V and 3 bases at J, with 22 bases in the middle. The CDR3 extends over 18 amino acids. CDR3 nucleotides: TGTGCCAGCAGTTCCTACCCGGGGTGGGACGGCTCCAATCAGCCCCAGCATTTT. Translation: CASSSYPGWDGSNQPQHF.

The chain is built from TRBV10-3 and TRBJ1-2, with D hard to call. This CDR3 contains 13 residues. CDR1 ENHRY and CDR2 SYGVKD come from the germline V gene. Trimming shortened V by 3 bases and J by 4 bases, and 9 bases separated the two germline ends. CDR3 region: CAISDRPSYGYTF. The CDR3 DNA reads TGTGCCATCAGTGACAGACCATCCTATGGCTACACCTTC.

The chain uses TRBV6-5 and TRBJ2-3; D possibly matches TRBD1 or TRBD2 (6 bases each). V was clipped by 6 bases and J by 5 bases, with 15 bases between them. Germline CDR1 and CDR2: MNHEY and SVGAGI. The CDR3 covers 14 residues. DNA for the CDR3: TGTGCCAGCAGCGGGGGCCCTTTTGGAGATACGCAGTATTTT. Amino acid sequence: CASSGGPFGDTQYF.

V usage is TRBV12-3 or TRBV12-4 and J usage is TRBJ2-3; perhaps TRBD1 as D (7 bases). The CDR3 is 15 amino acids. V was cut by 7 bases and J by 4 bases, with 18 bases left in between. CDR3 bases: TGTGCCAGCACCTGGACAGGAGCTAGCGCAGATACGCAGTATTTT. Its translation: CASTWTGASADTQYF.

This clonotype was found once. This chain's CDR3 is CASSATQGAGKNIQYF. The CDR3 bases are TGTGCCAGCAGCGCCACACAGGGGGCGGGCAAAAACATTCAGTACTTC. This chain connects TRBV9 to TRBJ2-4, with TRBD1 matching over 9 bases. The V gene end was trimmed by 3 bases and the J gene end by 3 bases; junction bases not matched to a gene: 7. The CDR3 extends over 16 amino acids. Germline CDR1 is SGDLS and CDR2 is YYNGEE.

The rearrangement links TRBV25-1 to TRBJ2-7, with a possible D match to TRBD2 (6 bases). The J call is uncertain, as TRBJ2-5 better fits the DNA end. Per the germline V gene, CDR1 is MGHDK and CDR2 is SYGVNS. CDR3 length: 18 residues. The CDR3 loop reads CASSQPGEKGSAQETQYF. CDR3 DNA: TGTGCCAGCAGCCAACCGGGGGAAAAGGGAAGCGCCCAAGAGACCCAGTACTTC.

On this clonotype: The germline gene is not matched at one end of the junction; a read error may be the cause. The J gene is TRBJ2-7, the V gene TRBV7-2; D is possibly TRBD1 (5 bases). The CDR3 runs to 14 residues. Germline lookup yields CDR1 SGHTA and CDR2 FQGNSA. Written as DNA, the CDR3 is TGCGCCAGCAGCCCCAGGGCGTACCCCTACGGGCAGTACTTC. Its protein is CASSPRAYPYGQYF. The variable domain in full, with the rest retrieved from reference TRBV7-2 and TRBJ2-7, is GAGVSQSPSNKVTEKGKDVELRCDPISGHTALYWYRQSLGQGLEFLIYFQGNSAPDKSGLPSDRFSAERTGGSVSTLTIQRTQQEDSAVYLCASSPRAYPYGQYFGPGTRLTVT.

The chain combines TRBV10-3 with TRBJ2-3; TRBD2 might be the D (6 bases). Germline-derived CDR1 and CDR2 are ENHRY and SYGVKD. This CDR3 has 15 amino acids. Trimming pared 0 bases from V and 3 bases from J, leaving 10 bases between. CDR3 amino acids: CAISESTAGTDTQYF. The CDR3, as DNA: TGTGCCATCAGTGAGTCGACTGCGGGAACAGATACGCAGTATTTT.

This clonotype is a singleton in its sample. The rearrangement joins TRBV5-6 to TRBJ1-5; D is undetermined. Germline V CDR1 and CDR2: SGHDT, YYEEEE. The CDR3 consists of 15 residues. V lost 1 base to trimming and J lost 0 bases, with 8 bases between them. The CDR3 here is CASSLRQISNQPQHF. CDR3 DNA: TGTGCCAGCAGCTTGCGGCAGATTAGCAATCAGCCCCAGCATTTT.

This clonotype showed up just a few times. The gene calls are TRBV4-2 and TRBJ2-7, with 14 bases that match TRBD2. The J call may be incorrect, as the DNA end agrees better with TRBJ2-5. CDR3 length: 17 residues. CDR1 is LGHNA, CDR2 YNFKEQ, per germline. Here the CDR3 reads CASSQYGTSGSRETQYF. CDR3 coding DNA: TGTGCCAGCAGCCAATATGGGACTAGCGGGAGCAGGGAGACCCAGTACTTC.

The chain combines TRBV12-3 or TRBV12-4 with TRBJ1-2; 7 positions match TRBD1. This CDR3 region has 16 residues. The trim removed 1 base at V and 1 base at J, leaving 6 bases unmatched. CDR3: CASSLGGTVINYGYTF. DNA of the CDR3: TGTGCCAGCAGTTTAGGTGGGACAGTGATTAACTATGGCTACACCTTC.

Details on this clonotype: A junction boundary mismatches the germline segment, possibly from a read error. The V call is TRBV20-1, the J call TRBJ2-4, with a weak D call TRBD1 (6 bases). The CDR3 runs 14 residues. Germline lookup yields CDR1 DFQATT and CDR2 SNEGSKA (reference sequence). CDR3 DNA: TGCGGTGCTAGACCGGGACACGGACTTAAAGAGCAGTACTTC. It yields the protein CGARPGHGLKEQYF.

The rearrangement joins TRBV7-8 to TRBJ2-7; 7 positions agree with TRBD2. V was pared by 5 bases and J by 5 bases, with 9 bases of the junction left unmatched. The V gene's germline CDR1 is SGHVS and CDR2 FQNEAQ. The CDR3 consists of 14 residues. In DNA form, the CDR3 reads TGTGCCAGCAGCACCGGACTAGGTATGAACGAGCAGTACTTC. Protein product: CASSTGLGMNEQYF.

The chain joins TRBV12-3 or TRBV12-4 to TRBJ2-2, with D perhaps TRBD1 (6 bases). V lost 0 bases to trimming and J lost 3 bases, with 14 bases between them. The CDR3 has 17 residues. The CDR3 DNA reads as TGTGCCAGCAGTTTAGCGGGGGCCGCGGAACACACCGGGGAGCTGTTTTTT. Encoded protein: CASSLAGAAEHTGELFF.

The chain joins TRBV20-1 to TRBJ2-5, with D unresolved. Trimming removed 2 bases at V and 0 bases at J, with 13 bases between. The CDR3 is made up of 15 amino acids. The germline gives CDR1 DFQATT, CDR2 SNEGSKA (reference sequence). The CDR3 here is CSARLLDLYQETQYF. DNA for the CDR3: TGCAGTGCTAGACTTCTAGACCTGTACCAAGAGACCCAGTACTTC.

CDR3 sequence (DNA): TGCGCCAGCAGCGTGGAACCCGGACAGCCCCAGCATTTT. Its protein is CASSVEPGQPQHF. This chain uses TRBV5-1 with TRBJ1-5; no clear D. The CDR3 has 13 residues. V was trimmed by 4 bases and J by 7 bases, leaving 12 bases between them. Germline CDR1 reads SGHRS; CDR2 reads YFSETQ.

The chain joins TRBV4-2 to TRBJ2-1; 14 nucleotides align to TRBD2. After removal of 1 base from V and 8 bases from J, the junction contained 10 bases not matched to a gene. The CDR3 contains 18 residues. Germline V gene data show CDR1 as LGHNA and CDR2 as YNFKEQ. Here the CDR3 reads CASSQVAGTSGSRYEQFF. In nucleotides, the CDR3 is TGTGCCAGCAGCCAAGTAGCGGGGACTAGCGGGAGTCGCTATGAGCAGTTCTTC.

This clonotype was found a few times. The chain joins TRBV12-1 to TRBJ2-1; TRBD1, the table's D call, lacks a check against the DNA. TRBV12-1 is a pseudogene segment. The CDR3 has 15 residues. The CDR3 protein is CASSFAHIRGQEQFF. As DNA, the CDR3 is TGTGCCAGCAGCTTTGCGCATATCAGGGGACAGGAGCAGTTCTTC.

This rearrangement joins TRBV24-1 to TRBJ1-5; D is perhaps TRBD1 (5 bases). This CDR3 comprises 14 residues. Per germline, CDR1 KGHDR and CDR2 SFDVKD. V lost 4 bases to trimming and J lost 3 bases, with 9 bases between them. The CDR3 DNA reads TGTGCCACCAGTGAAGAACAGGTCAATCAGCCCCAGCATTTT. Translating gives CATSEEQVNQPQHF.

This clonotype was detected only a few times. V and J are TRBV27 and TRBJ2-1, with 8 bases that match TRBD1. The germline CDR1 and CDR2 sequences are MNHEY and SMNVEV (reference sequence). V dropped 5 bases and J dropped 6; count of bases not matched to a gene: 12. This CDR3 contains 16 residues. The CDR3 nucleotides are TGTGCCAGCAGTCCCACAGGGGGGCCCTACAGCAATGAGCAGTTCTTC. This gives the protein CASSPTGGPYSNEQFF.

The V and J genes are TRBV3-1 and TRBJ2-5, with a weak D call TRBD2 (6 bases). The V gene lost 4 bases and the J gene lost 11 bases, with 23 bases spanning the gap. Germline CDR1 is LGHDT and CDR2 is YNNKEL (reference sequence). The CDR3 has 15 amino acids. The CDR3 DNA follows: TGTGCCAGCAGCCCTCAGACTAGGAAGGACAATGAGCAGTACTTC. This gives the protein CASSPQTRKDNEQYF.

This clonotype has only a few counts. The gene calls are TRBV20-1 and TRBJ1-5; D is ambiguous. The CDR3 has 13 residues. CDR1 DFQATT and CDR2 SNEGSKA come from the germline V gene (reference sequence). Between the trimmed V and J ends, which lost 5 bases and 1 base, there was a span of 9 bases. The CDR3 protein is CSAWTASNQPQHF. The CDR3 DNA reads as TGCAGTGCTTGGACGGCGAGCAATCAGCCCCAGCATTTT.

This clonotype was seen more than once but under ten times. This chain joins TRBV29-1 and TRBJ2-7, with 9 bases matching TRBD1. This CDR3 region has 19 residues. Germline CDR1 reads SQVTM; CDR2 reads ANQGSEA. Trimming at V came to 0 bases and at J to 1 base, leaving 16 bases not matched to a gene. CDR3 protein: CSVEEIHPGQGSLSYEQYF. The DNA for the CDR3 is TGCAGCGTTGAAGAAATACATCCGGGACAGGGATCTCTATCCTACGAGCAGTACTTC.

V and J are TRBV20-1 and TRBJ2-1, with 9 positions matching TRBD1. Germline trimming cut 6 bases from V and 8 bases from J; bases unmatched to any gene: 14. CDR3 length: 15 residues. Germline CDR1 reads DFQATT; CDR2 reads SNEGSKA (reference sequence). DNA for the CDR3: TGCAGTGCCCCTGGGCCCGGGACAGGGAGCGATGAGCAGTTCTTC. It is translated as CSAPGPGTGSDEQFF.

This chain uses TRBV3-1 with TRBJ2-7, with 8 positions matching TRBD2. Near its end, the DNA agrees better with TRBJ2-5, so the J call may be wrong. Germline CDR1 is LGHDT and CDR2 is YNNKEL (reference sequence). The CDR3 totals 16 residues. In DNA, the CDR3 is TGTGCCAGCAGCCAAAAGATGGTAGCGGGGAAAGAGACCCAGTACTTC. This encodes CASSQKMVAGKETQYF.

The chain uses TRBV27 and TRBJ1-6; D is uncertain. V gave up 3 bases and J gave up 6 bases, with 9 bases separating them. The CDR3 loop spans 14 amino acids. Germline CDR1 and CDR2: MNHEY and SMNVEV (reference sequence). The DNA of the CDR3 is TGTGCCAGCAGTTTGCGGCAGCTTAATTCACCCCTCCACTTT. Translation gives CASSLRQLNSPLHF.

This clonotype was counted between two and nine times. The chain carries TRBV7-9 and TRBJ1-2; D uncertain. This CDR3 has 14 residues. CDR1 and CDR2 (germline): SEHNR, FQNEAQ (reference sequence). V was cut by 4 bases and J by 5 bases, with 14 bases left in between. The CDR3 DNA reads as TGTGCCAGCAGCTCAAAGGCAGAGGATTATGGCTACACCTTC. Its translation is CASSSKAEDYGYTF.